Each of the 23 T cell receptor beta chains below was sequenced from the same sample in a study of blood T cell repertoires in COVID-19. The data were produced by immunoSEQ multiplex PCR, yet TCRdb's version contains in-frame clones alone and is incomplete. This sample has about 190,000 clones, with under 90% found just once. Sequencing used peripheral blood. These receptors all come from a man aged 30-40 years with active or convalescent COVID-19.

This rearrangement joins TRBV5-1 to TRBJ1-1; D is uncertain. Germline V CDR1 and CDR2: SGHRS, YFSETQ. V was shortened by 0 bases and J by 4 bases, with 13 bases between the two germline ends. The CDR3 is 15 amino acids. CDR3 sequence (DNA): TGCGCCAGCAGCTTGGATTCGCGGTCTTTCACTGAAGCTTTCTTT. This sequence encodes CASSLDSRSFTEAFF.

CDR3 sequence (DNA): TGTGCCAGCATCAGAGGACAGGGGGATGAAAAACTGTTTTTT. This gives the protein CASIRGQGDEKLFF. The genes are TRBV7-9 and TRBJ1-4; 10 bases align to TRBD1. The CDR3 sequence is 14 residues long. The junction had 5 bases not matched to a gene; V was cut back by 7 bases and J by 6 bases. Germline assignment: CDR1 SEHNR and CDR2 FQNEAQ (reference sequence).

This chain uses TRBV6-5 with TRBJ1-1, with D hard to call. The CDR3 is 14 amino acids. Germline values: CDR1 MNHEY, CDR2 SVGAGI. V was pared by 2 bases and J by 1 base, with 8 bases between. CDR3 region: CASSYEAPNTEAFF. The CDR3 bases are TGTGCCAGCAGTTACGAAGCACCGAACACTGAAGCTTTCTTT.

The chain combines TRBV19 with TRBJ1-2; 9 nucleotides agree with TRBD1. From germline, CDR1 is LNHDA and CDR2 SQIVND (reference sequence). There are 15 residues in the CDR3. V was clipped by 5 bases and J by 8 bases; unmatched bases: 12. For the CDR3, the DNA is TGTGCCAGTAGTCCGACCGGGACAGGGTTCGGAGGCTACACCTTC. This codes for CASSPTGTGFGGYTF. Looking up the rest from reference TRBV19 and TRBJ1-2 gives the full variable domain: DGGITQSPKYLFRKEGQNVTLSCEQNLNHDAMYWYRQDPGQGLRLIYYSQIVNDFQKGDIAEGYSVSREKKESFPLTVTSAQKNPTAFYLCASSPTGTGFGGYTFGSGTRLTVV.

This chain connects TRBV7-2 to TRBJ1-1; weak D call: TRBD1 (5 bases). CDR1 and CDR2 from the germline V gene are SGHTA and FQGNSA. V dropped 1 base and J dropped 3 bases, with 12 bases sitting between them. The CDR3 extends over 15 amino acids. For the CDR3, the DNA is TGTGCCAGCAGCTTAGTCGCGGGGGGGGACACTGAAGCTTTCTTT. Translation gives CASSLVAGGDTEAFF.

This clone appeared a few times. The chain joins TRBV7-3 to TRBJ2-2; 10 bases agree with TRBD2. The CDR3 contains 15 residues. Germline lookup yields CDR1 SGHTA and CDR2 FQGTGA. Losses at the gene ends were 2 bases for V and 4 bases for J; bases not matched to a gene: 1. CDR3 coding DNA: TGTGCCAGCAGCTTATCTAGCGGGGGCACCGGGGAGCTGTTTTTT. It translates to CASSLSSGGTGELFF.

This chain links TRBV30 with TRBJ1-1; tentative D call: TRBD1 (5 bases). The V end was cut by 5 bases, the J end by 0 bases, with 10 bases between. CDR1 is GTSNPN, CDR2 SVGIG, per germline (reference sequence). The CDR3 sequence is 13 residues long. The CDR3 is CAWCTGLNTEAFF. CDR3 bases: TGTGCCTGGTGCACAGGTCTGAACACTGAAGCTTTCTTT.

This chain uses TRBV5-6 with TRBJ2-5; TRBD1 is a possible D gene (6 bases). Germline CDR1 SGHDT, CDR2 YYEEEE. Trimming left V 9 bases short and J 7 bases short, with 19 bases between. This CDR3 has 13 amino acids. The CDR3 nucleotides read TGTGCCACCGTAAAGACAGGCCAGGCGACCCAGTACTTC. As protein: CATVKTGQATQYF.

A few counts support this clone. The chain employs TRBV7-8 and TRBJ1-5; TRBD1 matches 10 bases. The CDR3 sequence is 16 residues long. Germline V CDR1 and CDR2: SGHVS, FQNEAQ. J gave up 3 bases and V 5 bases, and 7 bases lay outside the gene matches. The CDR3 loop reads CASSRGGQGFNQPQHF. CDR3 nucleotides: TGTGCCAGCAGCCGAGGGGGACAGGGGTTCAATCAGCCCCAGCATTTT.

This sequence joins TRBV28 and TRBJ2-1; a possible D gene is TRBD1 (5 bases). The CDR3 is 15 amino acids. The germline V gene encodes CDR1 MDHEN and CDR2 SYDVKM. V lost 6 bases, J lost 1 base, and 13 bases lay in between. Written as DNA, the CDR3 is TGTGCCAGCAGGCCACAGACAGAGTCCTACAATGAGCAGTTCTTC. Translation: CASRPQTESYNEQFF.

The chain is built from TRBV30 and TRBJ2-3; the match to TRBD2 covers 8 bases. Germline V gene sequence: CDR1 GTSNPN, CDR2 SVGIG (reference sequence). The CDR3 is 16 amino acids. The ends lost 4 bases at V and 3 bases at J; junction bases unmatched: 12. As DNA, the CDR3 is TGTGCCTGGACCGGCCCCAGCGGGGGCCGTACAGATACGCAGTATTTT. As protein: CAWTGPSGGRTDTQYF.

This clone was seen a handful of times. The rearrangement uses TRBV5-1 and TRBJ1-1; TRBD1 aligns across 8 bases. Looked up from germline, CDR1 is SGHRS and CDR2 is YFSETQ. This CDR3 has 15 amino acids. The junction had 8 bases not matched to a gene; V was cut back by 4 bases and J by 3 bases. CDR3 in amino acids: CASSPWTGTHTEAFF. The CDR3 coding sequence is TGCGCCAGCAGCCCCTGGACAGGGACCCACACTGAAGCTTTCTTT.

The count of this clone is one. The V gene is TRBV30, the J gene TRBJ1-5; D remains ambiguous. The CDR3 extends over 14 amino acids. Per germline, CDR1 GTSNPN and CDR2 SVGIG (reference sequence). Trimming removed 0 bases from V and 4 bases from J, with 10 bases in between. CDR3 loop: CAWSVGPLNQPQHF. Written as DNA, the CDR3 is TGTGCCTGGAGTGTCGGTCCCCTAAATCAGCCCCAGCATTTT.

The chain employs TRBV6-5 and TRBJ1-1; 10 bases are a match to TRBD1. J was trimmed by 2 bases and V by 6 bases; bases with no gene match: 3. The length of the CDR3 is 14 residues. CDR1 is MNHEY, CDR2 SVGAGI, per germline. CDR3 DNA sequence: TGTGCCAGCAGGGACAGGGGGAGTAACACTGAAGCTTTCTTT. This codes for CASRDRGSNTEAFF.

About this clone: In the same sample, other DNA sequences code for this CDR3. This chain uses TRBV6-5 with TRBJ1-1; TRBD1 aligns across 7 bases. The germline CDR1 and CDR2 sequences are MNHEY and SVGAGI. V gave up 6 bases and J gave up 7 bases; unmatched junction bases: 5. This CDR3 is built from 12 residues. The CDR3 here is CASSRTGLEAFF. CDR3 in DNA: TGTGCCAGCAGCAGGACAGGTCTTGAAGCTTTCTTT.

This chain links TRBV6-5 with TRBJ1-3, with a tentative D call TRBD1 (5 bases). The germline CDR1 and CDR2 sequences are MNHEY and SVGAGI. The CDR3 has 14 residues. Trimming took 8 bases from V and 0 from J, leaving 11 bases between them. The CDR3 here is CASRGGASGNTIYF. The CDR3 DNA sequence: TGTGCCAGCCGGGGGGGTGCCTCTGGAAACACCATATATTTT.

The chain recombines TRBV28 with TRBJ1-4, with a possible D match to TRBD1 (6 bases). Per germline, CDR1 MDHEN and CDR2 SYDVKM. The V gene lost 2 bases and the J gene lost 7 bases, with 11 bases spanning the gap. This CDR3 comprises 14 residues. CDR3 bases: TGTGCCAGCAGTTTACACAGGGTCGGTGAAAAACTGTTTTTT. Protein product: CASSLHRVGEKLFF.

The chain couples TRBV9 to TRBJ1-1, with TRBD1 matching over 7 bases. Germline values: CDR1 SGDLS, CDR2 YYNGEE. The CDR3 runs to 15 residues. Trimming cost V 3 bases and J 0 bases; bases outside gene matches: 5. The CDR3 DNA reads as TGTGCCAGCAGCGAAACGACAGGGATGAACACTGAAGCTTTCTTT. This encodes CASSETTGMNTEAFF.

The rearrangement joins TRBV30 to TRBJ2-1; perhaps TRBD2 as D (6 bases). The CDR3 covers 15 residues. V lost 0 bases, J lost 0 bases, and 9 bases lay in between. Germline assignment: CDR1 GTSNPN and CDR2 SVGIG (reference sequence). CDR3 region: CAWSVYGSSYNEQFF. CDR3 DNA sequence: TGTGCCTGGAGTGTATACGGGAGCTCCTACAATGAGCAGTTCTTC. The whole variable domain, remainder taken from reference TRBV30 and TRBJ2-1, is SQTIHQWPATLVQPVGSPLSLECTVEGTSNPNLYWYRQAAGRGLQLLFYSVGIGQISSEVPQNLSASRPQDRQFILSSKKLLLSDSGFYLCAWSVYGSSYNEQFFGPGTRLTVL.

The chain combines TRBV30 with TRBJ2-7; 10 bases line up with TRBD2. The CDR3 totals 15 residues. The V and J ends lost 4 bases and 0 bases, in that order; junction bases with no gene match: 6. CDR1 is GTSNPN and CDR2 is SVGIG in the germline V gene (reference sequence). The DNA for the CDR3 is TGTGCCTGGATTGGAGCGGGAGGGTCCTCCTACGAGCAGTACTTC. Translating gives CAWIGAGGSSYEQYF.

This rearrangement joins TRBV11-2 to TRBJ1-1; possible D gene TRBD1, 5 bases. The CDR3 extends over 16 amino acids. In germline, CDR1 is SGHAT, CDR2 FQNNGV. The V and J ends lost 1 base and 0 bases respectively, with 12 bases between them. The CDR3 nucleotides are TGTGCCAGCAGCTTAGGAAGGGGCAGCTTGAACACTGAAGCTTTCTTT. This encodes CASSLGRGSLNTEAFF.

V gene TRBV6-1 combines with J gene TRBJ1-4, with TRBD1 as a possible D gene (6 bases). CDR1 MNHNS and CDR2 SASEGT come from the germline V gene. V shed 1 base and J shed 8 bases, with 8 bases lying between them. The CDR3 is 13 residues long. Written as DNA, the CDR3 is TGTGCCAGCAGTGAAGGGGGGACAGAAAAACTGTTTTTT. Translated, it gives CASSEGGTEKLFF.

The chain uses TRBV6-6 and TRBJ2-1; possibly TRBD1 for D (6 bases). V lost 4 bases, J lost 3 bases, and 13 bases lay in between. Germline CDR1 and CDR2: MNHNY and SVGAGI (reference sequence). CDR3 size: 15 residues. CDR3 sequence reads: CASSSRQVGYNEQFF. The DNA for the CDR3 is TGTGCCAGCAGTTCACGACAGGTAGGCTACAATGAGCAGTTCTTC.